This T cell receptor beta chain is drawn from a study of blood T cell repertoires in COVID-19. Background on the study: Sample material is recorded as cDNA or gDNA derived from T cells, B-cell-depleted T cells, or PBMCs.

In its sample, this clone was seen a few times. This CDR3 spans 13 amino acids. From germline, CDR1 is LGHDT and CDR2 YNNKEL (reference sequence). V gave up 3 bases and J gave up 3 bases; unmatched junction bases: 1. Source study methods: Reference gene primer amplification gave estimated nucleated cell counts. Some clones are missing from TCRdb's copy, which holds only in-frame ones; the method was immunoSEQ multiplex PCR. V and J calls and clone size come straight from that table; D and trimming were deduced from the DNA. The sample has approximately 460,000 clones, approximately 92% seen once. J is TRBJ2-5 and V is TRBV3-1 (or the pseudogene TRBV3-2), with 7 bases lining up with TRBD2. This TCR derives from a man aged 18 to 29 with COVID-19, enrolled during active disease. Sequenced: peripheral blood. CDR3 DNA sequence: TGTGCCAGCAGCCAGGGGACTAAAGAGACCCAGTACTTC. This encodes CASSQGTKETQYF.